These 16 T cell receptor beta chains originate from one sample sequenced in a study of blood T cell repertoires in COVID-19. Libraries were prepared by immunoSEQ multiplex PCR; TCRdb keeps only in-frame clonotypes and omits some of them. The repertoire includes roughly 100,000 clones, about 88% of them detected once, and approximately 18% sits in the top ten. The sequencing sample was made of peripheral blood. The receptors come from an elderly woman with acute or convalescent COVID-19.

The chain has TRBV21-1 and TRBJ2-5; the table's D call of TRBD2 was not tested on the DNA. TRBV21-1 is noted as a pseudogene. This CDR3 region has 18 residues. CDR3 sequence: CASSNPTSGGPGQETQYF. The CDR3 DNA follows: TGTGCCAGCAGTAATCCGACTAGCGGGGGGCCCGGGCAAGAGACCCAGTACTTC.

This clone was counted between two and nine times. This chain uses TRBV3-1 (or the pseudogene TRBV3-2) with TRBJ1-5; TRBD1 aligns across 7 bases. After removal of 4 bases from V and 1 base from J, the junction contained 4 bases not matched to a gene. Germline V gene sequence: CDR1 LGHDT, CDR2 YNNKEL (reference sequence). The length of the CDR3 is 15 residues. The CDR3 reads CASSRTGESNQPQHF. CDR3 sequence (DNA): TGTGCCAGCAGCCGAACAGGGGAGAGCAATCAGCCCCAGCATTTT.

CDR3 residues: CASSLDPGAWSYEQYF. DNA of the CDR3: TGTGCCAGCAGCTTGGACCCAGGGGCCTGGTCCTACGAGCAGTACTTC. This chain links TRBV5-4 with TRBJ2-7; possibly TRBD1 for D (6 bases). V shed 0 bases and J shed 1 base, with 14 bases lying between them. Per the germline V gene, CDR1 is SGHNT and CDR2 is YYREEE (reference sequence). CDR3 size: 16 residues.

The genes are TRBV6-1 and TRBJ1-2; weak D call: TRBD1 (5 bases). Trimming left V 3 bases short and J 0 bases short, with 11 bases between. This CDR3 contains 15 residues. Germline CDR1 and CDR2: MNHNS and SASEGT. CDR3 sequence: CASSEEGSPNYGYTF. CDR3 bases: TGTGCCAGCAGTGAGGAGGGGTCCCCTAACTATGGCTACACCTTC.

This chain links TRBV19 with TRBJ1-4; a weak D match, TRBD1 (6 bases). The V end lost 6 bases, the J end lost 10 bases, and 21 bases lay between the germline ends. This CDR3 has 15 amino acids. The germline gives CDR1 LNHDA, CDR2 SQIVND (reference sequence). CDR3 nucleotides: TGTGCCAGTAGCGCCCAGGGTGTAGGCAGGGGAAAACTGTTTTTT. This sequence encodes CASSAQGVGRGKLFF.

This chain links TRBV19 with TRBJ1-5, with D maybe TRBD1 (6 bases). CDR3 size: 15 residues. Between the trimmed V and J ends, which lost 6 bases and 6 bases, there was a span of 18 bases. The germline V gene has CDR1 LNHDA and CDR2 SQIVND (reference sequence). CDR3: CASSPGGAPSQPQHF. CDR3 in DNA: TGTGCCAGTAGCCCGGGGGGGGCGCCAAGTCAGCCCCAGCATTTT.

J is TRBJ2-7 and V is TRBV7-2, with 8 bases that match TRBD1. With V trimmed by 0 bases and J by 3 bases, 7 bases remained unmatched. There are 16 residues in the CDR3. Germline-derived CDR1 and CDR2 are SGHTA and FQGNSA. The CDR3 sequence is CASSLALGTGLYEQYF. The CDR3 DNA reads as TGTGCCAGCAGCTTAGCCCTCGGGACAGGTCTCTACGAGCAGTACTTC.

The rearrangement links TRBV12-3 or TRBV12-4 to TRBJ2-1; 8 positions match TRBD1. Trimming at V came to 6 bases and at J to 7 bases, leaving 5 bases not matched to a gene. CDR3 length: 13 amino acids. CDR3 coding DNA: TGTGCCAGCAGCCTCAGGGGGCCGAATGAGCAGTTCTTC. Translating gives CASSLRGPNEQFF.

The genes are TRBV11-2 and TRBJ2-7, with 9 bases identical to TRBD1. In germline, CDR1 is SGHAT, CDR2 FQNNGV. There are 14 residues in the CDR3. Trimming cost V 3 bases and J 2 bases; bases outside gene matches: 2. The CDR3 region has the DNA TGTGCCAGCAGCTTGGGACAGGGAACCTACGAGCAGTACTTC. Protein product: CASSLGQGTYEQYF. Full variable domain (remainder filled in from reference TRBV11-2 and TRBJ2-7): EAGVAQSPRYKIIEKRQSVAFWCNPISGHATLYWYQQILGQGPKLLIQFQNNGVVDDSQLPKDRFSAERLKGVDSTLKIQPAKLEDSAVYLCASSLGQGTYEQYFGPGTRLTVT.

The V gene is TRBV6-5, the J gene TRBJ2-7; possible D gene TRBD1, 6 bases. CDR1 and CDR2 from the germline V gene are MNHEY and SVGAGI. Trimming took off 0 bases at V and 7 bases at J, with 16 bases between the two ends. This CDR3 has 15 amino acids. In nucleotides, the CDR3 is TGTGCCAGCAGTTACTCGACCACAGGGAACTTGGAGCAGTACTTC. Its translation is CASSYSTTGNLEQYF.

This clone was recorded only once. V usage is TRBV5-6 and J usage is TRBJ1-5; weak D call: TRBD1 (6 bases). The CDR3 spans 14 residues. Per germline, CDR1 SGHDT and CDR2 YYEEEE. Trimming left V 2 bases short and J 5 bases short, with 11 bases between. The CDR3 is CASSLGQKHQPQHF. The DNA for the CDR3 is TGTGCCAGCAGCTTAGGACAGAAGCATCAGCCCCAGCATTTT.

V is TRBV2 and J is TRBJ1-2; 8 nucleotides align to TRBD1. The CDR3 is 15 amino acids. The V gene's germline CDR1 is SNHLY and CDR2 FYNNEI. V lost 6 bases, J lost 8 bases, and 14 bases stayed unmatched. CDR3 sequence: CASRVELGQGKGYTF. The CDR3 DNA follows: TGTGCCAGCAGAGTGGAATTAGGACAGGGAAAAGGCTACACCTTC.

The rearrangement uses TRBV11-3 and TRBJ2-1; 8 bases are a match to TRBD2. Germline V gene lookup returns CDR1 SGHNT and CDR2 YENEEA. J gave up 3 bases and V 0 bases, and 4 bases lay outside the gene matches. The CDR3 loop spans 16 amino acids. The CDR3 protein is CASSLDRGGFYNEQFF. DNA for the CDR3: TGTGCCAGCAGCTTAGATCGGGGGGGGTTCTACAATGAGCAGTTCTTC.

The chain links TRBV19 to TRBJ1-2; 7 nucleotides agree with TRBD1. V was clipped by 5 bases and J by 6 bases; unmatched bases: 9. The germline gives CDR1 LNHDA, CDR2 SQIVND (reference sequence). The CDR3 consists of 14 residues. The CDR3 here is CASSSRDSPNGYTF. CDR3 nucleotide sequence: TGTGCCAGTAGTTCCCGGGACAGCCCTAATGGCTACACCTTC.

The chain combines TRBV6-4 with TRBJ1-1, with a possible D match to TRBD1 (6 bases). The CDR3 spans 13 residues. With 4 bases removed from V and 2 bases from J, the gap between germline ends came to 8 bases. CDR1 and CDR2 from the germline V gene are MRHNA and SNTAGT. For the CDR3, the DNA is TGTGCCAGCAGTGGGGGGCCAAACACTGAAGCTTTCTTT. Protein: CASSGGPNTEAFF.

The V call is TRBV7-9, the J call TRBJ1-5; D possibly corresponds to TRBD1 (6 bases). The CDR3 has 17 residues. V lost 4 bases and J 3 bases, leaving 19 bases between the germline ends. Germline V gives CDR1 SEHNR, CDR2 FQNEAQ (reference sequence). The CDR3 DNA follows: TGTGCCAGCAGCTCAGCACTTACAGGGACCACCAATCAGCCCCAGCATTTT. It is translated as CASSSALTGTTNQPQHF.